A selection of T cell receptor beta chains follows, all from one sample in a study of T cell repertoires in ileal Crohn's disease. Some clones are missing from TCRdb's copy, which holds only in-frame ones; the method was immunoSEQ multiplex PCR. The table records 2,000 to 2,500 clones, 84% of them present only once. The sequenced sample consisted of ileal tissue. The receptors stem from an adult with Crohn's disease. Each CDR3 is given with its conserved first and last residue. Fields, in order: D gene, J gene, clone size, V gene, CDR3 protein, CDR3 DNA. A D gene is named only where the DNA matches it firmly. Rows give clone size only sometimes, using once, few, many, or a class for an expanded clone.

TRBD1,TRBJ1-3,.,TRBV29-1,CSVEDRRTGGSGNTIYF,TGCAGCGTTGAAGATAGAAGGACAGGGGGGTCAGGAAACACCATATATTTT
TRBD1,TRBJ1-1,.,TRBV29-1,CSATSTGRAFF,TGCAGCGCCACATCGACAGGGAGGGCTTTCTTT
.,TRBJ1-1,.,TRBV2,CASSPRAGGTEAFF,TGTGCCAGCAGCCCCAGGGCAGGTGGCACTGAAGCTTTCTTT
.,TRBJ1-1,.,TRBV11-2,CASSLALLGTASNTEAFF,TGTGCCAGCAGCTTAGCCCTCTTAGGGACCGCGTCGAACACTGAAGCTTTCTTT
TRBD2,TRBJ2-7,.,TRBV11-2,CASSLSSGDSYEQYF,TGTGCCAGCAGCTTATCGAGCGGGGACTCCTACGAGCAGTACTTC
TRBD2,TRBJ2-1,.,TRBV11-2,CASSLLGGSSSYNEQFF,TGTGCCAGCAGCTTATTGGGGGGGTCAAGCTCCTACAATGAGCAGTTCTTC
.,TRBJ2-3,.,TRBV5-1,CASSRRDSSTDTQYF,TGCGCCAGCAGCCGCAGGGACTCTAGCACAGATACGCAGTATTTT
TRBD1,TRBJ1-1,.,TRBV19,CASLRDRGNTEAFF,TGTGCCAGTCTCCGGGACAGGGGGAACACTGAAGCTTTCTTT
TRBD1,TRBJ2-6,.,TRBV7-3,CASSLKGQGATGANVLTF,TGTGCCAGCAGCTTAAAGGGACAGGGTGCTACTGGGGCCAACGTCCTGACTTTC
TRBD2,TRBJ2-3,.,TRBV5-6,CASSSVTSGIYGDTQYF,TGTGCCAGCAGCTCGGTTACTAGCGGGATTTATGGAGATACGCAGTATTTT
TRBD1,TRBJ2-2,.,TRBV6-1,CASTRDRGPGELFF,TGTGCCAGCACCCGAGACAGGGGCCCCGGGGAGCTGTTTTTT
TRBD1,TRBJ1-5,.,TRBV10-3,CAISGTGGQQPQHF,TGTGCCATCAGCGGGACAGGGGGTCAGCAGCCCCAGCATTTT
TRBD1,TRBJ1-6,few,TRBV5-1,CASSPGQEGSPLHF,TGCGCCAGCAGCCCAGGACAGGAGGGGTCACCCCTCCACTTT
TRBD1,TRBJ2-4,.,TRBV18,CASSNQGENIQYF,TGTGCCAGCTCAAATCAGGGGGAAAACATTCAGTACTTC
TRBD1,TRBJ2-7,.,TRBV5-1,CASSQRRTGGNEQYF,TGCGCCAGCAGCCAGAGAAGGACAGGGGGCAACGAGCAGTACTTC
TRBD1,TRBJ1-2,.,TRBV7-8,CASKQGASGYTF,TGTGCCAGCAAGCAGGGGGCTAGTGGCTACACCTTC
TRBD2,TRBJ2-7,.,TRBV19,CASSPQRGSSYEQYF,TGTGCCAGTAGTCCCCAGCGGGGGAGCTCCTACGAGCAGTACTTC
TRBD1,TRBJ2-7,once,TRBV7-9,CASSYQRQGAEQYF,TGTGCCAGCAGCTACCAGCGACAGGGGGCCGAGCAGTACTTC
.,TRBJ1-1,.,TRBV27,CASSLGRNTEAFF,TGTGCCAGCAGTTTAGGCAGGAACACTGAAGCTTTCTTT
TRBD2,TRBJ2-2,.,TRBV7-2,CASSRTSGNTGELFF,TGTGCCAGCAGCCGGACTAGCGGTAACACCGGGGAGCTGTTTTTT
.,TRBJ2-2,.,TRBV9,CASSVQGMDTGELFF,TGTGCCAGCAGCGTACAGGGGATGGACACCGGGGAGCTGTTTTTT
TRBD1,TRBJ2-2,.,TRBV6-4,CASSDTQGAGELFF,TGTGCCAGCAGTGACACACAGGGGGCAGGAGAGCTGTTTTTT
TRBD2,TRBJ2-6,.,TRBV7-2,CASSLGGRGGASGANVLTF,TGTGCCAGCAGCTTAGGGGGGCGGGGGGGAGCCTCTGGGGCCAACGTCCTGACTTTC
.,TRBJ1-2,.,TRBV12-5,CASGLAGVNNYGYTF,TGTGCTAGTGGTTTGGCAGGGGTGAACAACTATGGCTACACCTTC
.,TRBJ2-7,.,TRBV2,CASSEGYEQYF,TGTGCCAGCAGTGAGGGCTACGAGCAGTACTTC
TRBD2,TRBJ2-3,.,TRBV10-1,CASSADSGGAQYF,TGCGCCAGCAGTGCAGATAGCGGGGGCGCGCAGTATTTT
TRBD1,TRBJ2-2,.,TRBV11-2,CASSLTGQSTGELFF,TGTGCCAGCAGCCTTACGGGACAGTCCACCGGGGAGCTGTTTTTT